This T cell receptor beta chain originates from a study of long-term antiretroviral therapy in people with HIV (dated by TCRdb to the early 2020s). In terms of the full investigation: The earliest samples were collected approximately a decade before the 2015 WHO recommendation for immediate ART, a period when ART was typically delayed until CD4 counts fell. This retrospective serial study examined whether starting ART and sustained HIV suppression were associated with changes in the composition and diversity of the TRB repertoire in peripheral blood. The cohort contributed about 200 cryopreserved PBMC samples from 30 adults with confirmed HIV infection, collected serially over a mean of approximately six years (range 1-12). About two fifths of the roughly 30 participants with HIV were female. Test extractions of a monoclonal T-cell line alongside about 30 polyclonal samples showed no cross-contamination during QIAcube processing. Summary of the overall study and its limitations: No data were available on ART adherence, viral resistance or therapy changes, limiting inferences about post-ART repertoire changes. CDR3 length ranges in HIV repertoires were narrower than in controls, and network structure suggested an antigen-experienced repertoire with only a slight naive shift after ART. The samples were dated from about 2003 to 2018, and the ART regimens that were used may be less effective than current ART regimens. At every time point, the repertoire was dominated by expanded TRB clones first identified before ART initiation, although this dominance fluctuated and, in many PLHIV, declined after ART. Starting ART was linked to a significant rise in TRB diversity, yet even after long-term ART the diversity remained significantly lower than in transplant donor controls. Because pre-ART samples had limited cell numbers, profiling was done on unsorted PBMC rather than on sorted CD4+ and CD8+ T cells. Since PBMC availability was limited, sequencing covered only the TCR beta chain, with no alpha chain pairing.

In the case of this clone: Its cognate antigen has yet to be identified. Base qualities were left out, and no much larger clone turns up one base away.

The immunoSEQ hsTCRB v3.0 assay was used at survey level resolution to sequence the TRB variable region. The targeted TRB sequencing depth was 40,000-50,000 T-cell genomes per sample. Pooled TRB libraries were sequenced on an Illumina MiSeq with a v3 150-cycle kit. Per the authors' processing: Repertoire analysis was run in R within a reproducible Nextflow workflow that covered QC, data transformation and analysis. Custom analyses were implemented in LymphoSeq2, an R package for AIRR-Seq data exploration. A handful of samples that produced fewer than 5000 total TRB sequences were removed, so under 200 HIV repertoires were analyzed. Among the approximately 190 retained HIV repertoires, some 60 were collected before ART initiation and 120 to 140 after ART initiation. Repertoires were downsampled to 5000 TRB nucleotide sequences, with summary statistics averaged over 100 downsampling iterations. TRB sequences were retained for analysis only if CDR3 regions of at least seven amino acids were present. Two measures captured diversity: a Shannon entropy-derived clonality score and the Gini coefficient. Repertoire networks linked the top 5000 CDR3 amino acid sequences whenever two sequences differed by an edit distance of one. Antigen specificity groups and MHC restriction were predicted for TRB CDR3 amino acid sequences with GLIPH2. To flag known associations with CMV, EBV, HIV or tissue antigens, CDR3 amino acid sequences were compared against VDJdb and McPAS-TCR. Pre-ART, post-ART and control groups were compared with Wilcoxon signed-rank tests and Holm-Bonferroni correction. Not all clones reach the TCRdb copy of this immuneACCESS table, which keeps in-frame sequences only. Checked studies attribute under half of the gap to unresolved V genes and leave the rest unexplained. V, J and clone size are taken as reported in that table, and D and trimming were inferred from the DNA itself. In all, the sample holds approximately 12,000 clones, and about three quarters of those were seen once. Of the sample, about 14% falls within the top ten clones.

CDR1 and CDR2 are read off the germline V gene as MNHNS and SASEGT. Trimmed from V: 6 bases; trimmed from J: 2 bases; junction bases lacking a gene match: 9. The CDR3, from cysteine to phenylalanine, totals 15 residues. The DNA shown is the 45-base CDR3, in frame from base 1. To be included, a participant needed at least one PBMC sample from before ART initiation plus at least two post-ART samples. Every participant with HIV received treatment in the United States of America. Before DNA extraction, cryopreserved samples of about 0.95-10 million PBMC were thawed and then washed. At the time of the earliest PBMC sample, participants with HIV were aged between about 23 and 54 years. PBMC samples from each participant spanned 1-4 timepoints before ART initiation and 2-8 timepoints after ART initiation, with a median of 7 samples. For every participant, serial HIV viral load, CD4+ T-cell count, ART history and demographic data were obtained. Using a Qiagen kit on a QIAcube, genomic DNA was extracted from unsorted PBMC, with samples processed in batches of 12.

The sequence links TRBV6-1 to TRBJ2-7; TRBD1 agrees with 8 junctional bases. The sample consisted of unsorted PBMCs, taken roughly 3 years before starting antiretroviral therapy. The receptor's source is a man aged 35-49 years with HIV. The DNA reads TGTGCCAGCAGGGGGGGACAGGCGGTCGCCTACGAGCAGTACTTC. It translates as CASRGGQAVAYEQYF.